This section outlines one TCR beta chain sequence together with its context. Its antigen is as yet unknown. The data derive from a study of cytomegalovirus exposure and HLA in healthy donors. Study-wide background: Earlier findings included about 120 million unique TCR beta sequences obtained from approximately 170 million T cells. Overall study results and limits: Sequencing depth roughly uniform across donors was assumed in presence/absence analyses. In a later analysis, at a false discovery rate of 0.05, 16,951 TCR beta sequences matched HLA alleles. Versus the 666-donor mean, an Asian-associated ancestry cluster reportedly showed fewer N-insertions in a later analysis.

CDR1 is WSHSY, CDR2 SAAADI, per germline. The V gene end was trimmed by 2 bases and the J gene end by 2 bases; junction bases not matched to a gene: 6. The CDR3 runs to 15 residues. Primers: 60 Vbeta forward and 13 Jbeta reverse. Assay used: immunoSEQ multiplex PCR; TCRdb lists only in-frame clones, some missing. The table includes about 160,000 clones, around 85% detected once. The TCR was taken from a man between 50 and 59 years old in good health and CMV-seropositive. V and J are TRBV10-2 and TRBJ2-7, with 7 bases that match TRBD2. The sequenced material came from PBMCs. The CDR3, as DNA: TGCGCCAGCAGTGAGAGCTTGGGGAGGGCCTACGAGCAGTACTTC. Protein product: CASSESLGRAYEQYF.